Below, 25 T cell receptor beta chains from the same sample are listed, as sequenced in a study of blood T cells in healthy people across ages. Primers used in a second PCR of about 7 to 12 cycles were a sample-barcoded 5' primer and a J-beta primer mix. TCRdb passed the 5' RACE reads through MiXCR, listing each CDR3 protein once. The sample yields around 1,500,000 distinct CDR3 sequences, roughly 28% seen once. Sample: blood. These receptors all come from a woman between 25 and 40 years old in good health.

This chain links TRBV24-1 with TRBJ1-1; D unresolved. V lost 6 bases and J 10 bases, leaving 11 bases between the germline ends. Looked up from germline, CDR1 is KGHDR and CDR2 is SFDVKD. This CDR3 region has 11 residues. CDR3 sequence (DNA): TGTGCCACCAGTCTGGGTGGTCGAGCTTTCTTT. The encoded protein is CATSLGGRAFF.

This clonotype showed up many times. V and J are TRBV29-1 and TRBJ2-7, with no clear D. CDR1 is SQVTM and CDR2 is ANQGSEA in the germline V gene. The CDR3 loop spans 13 amino acids. Deletions cut 7 bases from V and 5 bases from J, with 18 bases between. CDR3 DNA: TGCAGCGCGGAATCCGGGCCTCCGCACGAGCAGTACTTC. It translates to CSAESGPPHEQYF.

There are a few counts of this clonotype. The chain has TRBV2 and TRBJ2-5; 8 nucleotides line up with TRBD2. Germline CDR1 is SNHLY and CDR2 is FYNNEI. Trimming removed 3 bases from V and 5 bases from J; junction bases left unmatched: 8. The CDR3 is made up of 15 amino acids. CDR3 in amino acids: CASSEAGTRSETQYF. CDR3 nucleotides: TGTGCCAGCAGTGAGGCCGGGACTAGGAGCGAGACCCAGTACTTC.

The rearrangement uses TRBV15 and TRBJ2-3; D unresolved. There are 15 residues in the CDR3. CDR1 and CDR2 (germline): LNHNV, YYDKDF (reference sequence). Trimming cost V 5 bases and J 3 bases, with 15 bases left between them. The CDR3 nucleotides read TGTGCCACCAGCCCAAGTCCCGGTTTTACAGATACGCAGTATTTT. Amino acids: CATSPSPGFTDTQYF.

This clonotype was recorded once. This may come from a read error, since a much larger clone is one base off. The chain has TRBV7-9 and TRBJ2-1, with TRBD1 matching over 8 bases. In germline, CDR1 is SEHNR, CDR2 FQNEAQ (reference sequence). This CDR3 is 15 amino acids long. Here the CDR3 reads CAGSRTQGGRNEQFF. The CDR3 DNA reads TGTGCCGGCAGCCGTACACAGGGGGGAAGGAATGAGCAGTTCTTC.

The chain combines TRBV27 with TRBJ2-7; 8 bases map to TRBD1. Germline CDR1 is MNHEY and CDR2 is SMNVEV (reference sequence). Trimming took 4 bases from V and 1 from J; bases not matched to a gene: 6. The CDR3 runs 15 residues. CDR3 in amino acids: CASSSQQGVSYEQYF. As DNA, the CDR3 is TGTGCCAGCAGTTCCCAACAGGGGGTGTCCTACGAGCAGTACTTC.

There are many counts of this clonotype. This chain connects TRBV12-3 or TRBV12-4 to TRBJ2-1, with 7 bases aligning to TRBD2. This CDR3 is built from 14 residues. V dropped 8 bases and J dropped 5; count of bases not matched to a gene: 9. The CDR3 nucleotides read TGTGCCAGCGGAAGAAGACTAGCAAACAATGAGCAGTTCTTC. Translating it yields CASGRRLANNEQFF.

This clonotype was seen repeatedly, ten times or more. The chain couples TRBV18 to TRBJ2-7; 7 nucleotides align to TRBD2. This CDR3 is built from 14 residues. Trimming cost V 5 bases and J 2 bases; bases outside gene matches: 6. From germline, CDR1 is KGHSH and CDR2 LQKENI. CDR3 coding DNA: TGTGCCAGCTCAGACCCCGGGAGGCCCTACGAGCAGTACTTC. It translates to CASSDPGRPYEQYF.

This clonotype showed up many times. The rearrangement joins TRBV7-9 to TRBJ2-5, with D uncertain. Germline lookup yields CDR1 SEHNR and CDR2 FQNEAQ (reference sequence). V lost 5 bases to trimming and J lost 2 bases, with 6 bases between them. The CDR3 contains 12 residues. The CDR3 region is CASSPLQETQYF. The CDR3, as DNA: TGTGCCAGCAGCCCCCTTCAAGAGACCCAGTACTTC.

The chain couples TRBV7-2 to TRBJ1-5; D is possibly TRBD1 (6 bases). V was clipped by 5 bases and J by 5 bases, with 13 bases between them. The germline CDR1 and CDR2 sequences are SGHTA and FQGNSA. The CDR3 loop spans 14 amino acids. CDR3 sequence (DNA): TGTGCCAGCAGCGTCACAGGGCTTGATCAGCCCCAGCATTTT. Its translation is CASSVTGLDQPQHF.

The chain recombines TRBV9 with TRBJ2-7; 8 nucleotides line up with TRBD2. The DNA end is more similar to TRBJ2-5, so the J call may be wrong. This CDR3 has 15 amino acids. Germline loops: CDR1 SGDLS, CDR2 YYNGEE. The CDR3 loop reads CASSVGGLVAETQYF. CDR3 DNA sequence: TGTGCCAGCAGCGTAGGGGGACTAGTGGCCGAGACCCAGTACTTC.

This clonotype was detected a few times. The V call is TRBV10-3, the J call TRBJ1-1; D is ambiguous. This CDR3 spans 15 amino acids. V was trimmed by 0 bases and J by 1 base, leaving 9 bases between them. Germline V gene sequence: CDR1 ENHRY, CDR2 SYGVKD. CDR3 in DNA: TGTGCCATCAGTGAGTCCGGCACCTCGAACACTGAAGCTTTCTTT. Amino acids: CAISESGTSNTEAFF.

This chain joins TRBV12-3 or TRBV12-4 and TRBJ1-6, with 8 bases fitting TRBD1. This CDR3 is built from 15 residues. The J segment lost 8 bases and the V segment lost 6 bases, leaving 9 bases of the junction unmatched. CDR3: CASSLRTGRDSPLHF. The CDR3 nucleotides are TGTGCCAGCAGCTTGAGGACAGGGCGGGATTCACCCCTCCACTTT.

This clonotype was found many times. The J gene is TRBJ2-3, the V gene TRBV10-1; perhaps TRBD1 as D (5 bases). Per the germline V gene, CDR1 is WNHNN and CDR2 is SYGVQD (reference sequence). The V and J ends lost 4 bases and 6 bases respectively, with 17 bases between them. This CDR3 contains 15 residues. The CDR3 region is CASSARTRGYDTQYF. In DNA form, the CDR3 reads TGCGCCAGCAGTGCAAGGACAAGAGGTTATGATACGCAGTATTTT.

This clonotype was detected a few times. The rearrangement joins TRBV7-2 to TRBJ2-1, with 13 bases identical to TRBD2. V gave up 6 bases and J gave up 7 bases; unmatched junction bases: 9. The germline gives CDR1 SGHTA, CDR2 FQGNSA. This CDR3 spans 16 amino acids. The CDR3 DNA sequence: TGTGCCAGCAGGGAAAAACTAGCGGGGGGGCGGAATGAGCAGTTCTTC. This codes for CASREKLAGGRNEQFF.

This clonotype was counted at least ten times. V gene TRBV20-1 combines with J gene TRBJ2-5; D not resolved. Germline V lookup: CDR1 DFQATT, CDR2 SNEGSKA (reference sequence). The germline V and J ends were trimmed by 7 bases and 2 bases, with 11 bases remaining between them. The length of the CDR3 is 12 residues. This chain's CDR3 is CSVWSTQETQYF. In DNA form, the CDR3 reads TGCAGTGTTTGGTCTACTCAAGAGACCCAGTACTTC.

This clonotype was recorded at least ten times. This rearrangement joins TRBV9 to TRBJ2-7, with D uncertain. The CDR3 runs 14 residues. In germline, CDR1 is SGDLS, CDR2 YYNGEE. V dropped 1 base and J dropped 3 bases, with 11 bases sitting between them. The CDR3 region is CASSVTTSFYEQYF. Written as DNA, the CDR3 is TGTGCCAGCAGCGTAACGACGTCCTTCTACGAGCAGTACTTC.

The chain is built from TRBV20-1 and TRBJ2-2; 9 nucleotides match TRBD2. Germline CDR1 reads DFQATT; CDR2 reads SNEGSKA (reference sequence). CDR3 length: 14 amino acids. V dropped 3 bases and J dropped 6; count of bases not matched to a gene: 5. CDR3 protein: CSARPGLAPGELFF. The CDR3 bases are TGCAGTGCTAGGCCGGGACTAGCTCCCGGGGAGCTGTTTTTT.

The rearrangement joins TRBV15 to TRBJ2-2; tentative D call: TRBD2 (5 bases). The germline V gene encodes CDR1 LNHNV and CDR2 YYDKDF (reference sequence). This CDR3 is 13 amino acids long. The V and J ends lost 3 bases and 7 bases respectively, with 9 bases between them. This CDR3 reads CATSRTMLGELFF. The CDR3 DNA reads as TGTGCCACCAGCAGGACTATGCTCGGGGAGCTGTTTTTT.

The chain combines TRBV12-5 with TRBJ2-1; 7 bases align to TRBD2. The length of the CDR3 is 15 residues. The ends lost 7 bases at V and 6 bases at J; junction bases unmatched: 12. In germline, CDR1 is LGHNT, CDR2 FRNRAP. The CDR3 nucleotides read TGTGCTAGTGACCTATCGACGGGGGGAGGCAATGAGCAGTTCTTC. Its translation: CASDLSTGGGNEQFF.

The V gene is TRBV27, the J gene TRBJ1-5, with D hard to call. The V end lost 3 bases, the J end lost 7 bases, and 10 bases lay between the germline ends. Per the germline V gene, CDR1 is MNHEY and CDR2 is SMNVEV (reference sequence). The CDR3 is 13 residues long. Here the CDR3 reads CASSFIGPQPQHF. In nucleotides, the CDR3 is TGTGCCAGCAGTTTTATCGGGCCGCAGCCCCAGCATTTT.

This clonotype was picked up many times. V and J are TRBV6-6 and TRBJ2-5; weak D call: TRBD2 (6 bases). Germline values: CDR1 MNHNY, CDR2 SVGAGI (reference sequence). The V gene lost 6 bases and the J gene lost 8 bases, with 16 bases spanning the gap. The length of the CDR3 is 13 residues. In DNA form, the CDR3 reads TGTGCCAGCAGCCGGACTACTTCGGGAACCCAGTACTTC. Its translation is CASSRTTSGTQYF.

This clonotype appeared a single time. The V and J genes are TRBV2 and TRBJ2-5; D gene uncertain. The length of the CDR3 is 14 residues. V was pared by 7 bases and J by 0 bases, with 12 bases between. Germline CDR1 and CDR2: SNHLY and FYNNEI. Here the CDR3 DNA reads TGTGCCAGCAAATCGCGGAGTCACCAAGAGACCCAGTACTTC. Its translation: CASKSRSHQETQYF.

This clonotype was seen a few times. V is TRBV20-1 and J is TRBJ2-3; the D gene is possibly TRBD1 (6 bases). Germline CDR1 DFQATT, CDR2 SNEGSKA (reference sequence). V lost 6 bases, J lost 2 bases, and 15 bases lay in between. The CDR3 extends over 14 amino acids. The CDR3 loop reads CSALEGDFTDTQYF. Written as DNA, the CDR3 is TGCAGTGCCCTTGAGGGGGATTTCACAGATACGCAGTATTTT.

The chain couples TRBV20-1 to TRBJ2-5; possible D gene TRBD1, 5 bases. V gave up 4 bases and J gave up 13 bases, with 22 bases separating them. From germline, CDR1 is DFQATT and CDR2 SNEGSKA (reference sequence). The CDR3 is 13 residues long. As DNA, the CDR3 is TGCAGTGCTATTTTTATCGGACATTCTAATTGGTACTTC. Translated, it gives CSAIFIGHSNWYF.